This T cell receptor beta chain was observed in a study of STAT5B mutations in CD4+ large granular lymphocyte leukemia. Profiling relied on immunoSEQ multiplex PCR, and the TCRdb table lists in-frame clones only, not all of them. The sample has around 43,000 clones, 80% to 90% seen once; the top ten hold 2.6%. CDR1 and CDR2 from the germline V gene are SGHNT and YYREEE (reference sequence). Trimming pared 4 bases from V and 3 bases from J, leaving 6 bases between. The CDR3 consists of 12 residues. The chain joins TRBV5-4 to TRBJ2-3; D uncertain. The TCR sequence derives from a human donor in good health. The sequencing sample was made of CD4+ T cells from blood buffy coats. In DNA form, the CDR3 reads TGTGCCAGCAGCCCTACTACAGATACGCAGTATTTT. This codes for CASSPTTDTQYF.